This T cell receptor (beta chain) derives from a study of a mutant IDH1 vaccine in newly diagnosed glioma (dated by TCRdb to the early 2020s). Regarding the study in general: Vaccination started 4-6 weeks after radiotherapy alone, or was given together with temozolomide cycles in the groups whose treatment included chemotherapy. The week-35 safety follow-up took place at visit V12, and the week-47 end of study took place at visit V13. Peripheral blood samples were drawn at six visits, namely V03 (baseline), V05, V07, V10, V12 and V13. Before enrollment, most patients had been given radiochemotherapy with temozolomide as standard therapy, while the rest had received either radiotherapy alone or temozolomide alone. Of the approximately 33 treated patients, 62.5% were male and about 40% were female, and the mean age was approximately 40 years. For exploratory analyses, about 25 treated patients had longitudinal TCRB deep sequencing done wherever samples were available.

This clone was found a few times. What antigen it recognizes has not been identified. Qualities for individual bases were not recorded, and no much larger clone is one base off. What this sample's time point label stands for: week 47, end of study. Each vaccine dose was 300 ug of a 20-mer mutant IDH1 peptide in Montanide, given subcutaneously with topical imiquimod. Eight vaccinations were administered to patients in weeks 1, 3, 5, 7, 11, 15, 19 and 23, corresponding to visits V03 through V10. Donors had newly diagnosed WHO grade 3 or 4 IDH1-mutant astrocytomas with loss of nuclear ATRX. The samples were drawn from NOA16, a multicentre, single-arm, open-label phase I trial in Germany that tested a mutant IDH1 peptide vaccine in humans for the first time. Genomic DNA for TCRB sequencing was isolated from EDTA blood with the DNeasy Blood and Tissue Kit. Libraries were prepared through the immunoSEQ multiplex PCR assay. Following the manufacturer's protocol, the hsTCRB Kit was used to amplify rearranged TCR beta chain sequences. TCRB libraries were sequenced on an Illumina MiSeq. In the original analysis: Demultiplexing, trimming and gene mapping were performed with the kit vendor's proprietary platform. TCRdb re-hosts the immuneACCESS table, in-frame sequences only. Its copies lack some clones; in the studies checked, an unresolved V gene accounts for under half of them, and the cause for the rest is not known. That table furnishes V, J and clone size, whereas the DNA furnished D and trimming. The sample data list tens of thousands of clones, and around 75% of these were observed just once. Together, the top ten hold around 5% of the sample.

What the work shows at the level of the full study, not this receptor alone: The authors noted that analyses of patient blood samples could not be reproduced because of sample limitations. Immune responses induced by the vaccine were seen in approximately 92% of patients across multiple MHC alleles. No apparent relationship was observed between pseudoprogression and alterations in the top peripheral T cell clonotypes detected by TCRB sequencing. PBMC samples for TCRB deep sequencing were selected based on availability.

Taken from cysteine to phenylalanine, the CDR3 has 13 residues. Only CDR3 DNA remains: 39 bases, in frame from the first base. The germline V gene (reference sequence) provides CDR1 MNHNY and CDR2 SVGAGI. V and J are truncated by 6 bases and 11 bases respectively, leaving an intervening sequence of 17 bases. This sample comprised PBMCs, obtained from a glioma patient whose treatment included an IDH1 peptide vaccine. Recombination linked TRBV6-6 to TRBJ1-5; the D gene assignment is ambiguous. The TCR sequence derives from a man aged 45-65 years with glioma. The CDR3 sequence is CASSGRVEEAQHF. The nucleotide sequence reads TGTGCCAGCAGCGGACGGGTCGAGGAAGCCCAGCATTTT.